This T cell receptor beta chain was sequenced in a study of blood T cells in healthy people across ages. Trimming pared 3 bases from V and 8 bases from J, leaving 14 bases between. The CDR3 has 13 amino acids. Germline V gene lookup returns CDR1 SGDLS and CDR2 YYNGEE. The study isolated at least 7 million PBMCs from each sample. A sample-barcoded 5' primer and a J-beta primer mix were used in a second PCR of about 6 to 12 cycles. All cDNA molecules were each tagged by a template-switch adaptor with 12 random nucleotides. One entry per CDR3 protein results from TCRdb running MiXCR on the 5' RACE reads. This table has hundreds of thousands of distinct CDR3 sequences, around three fifths appearing once. Comment on this clonotype: The antigen remains unidentified.

Whole-study results and caveats: Using unsorted PBMCs precluded a conclusive naive versus antigen-experienced comparison. Relative to aged donors, long-lived donors carried more naive CD4+ cells and displayed higher diversity.

Specimen: blood. This rearrangement joins TRBV9 to TRBJ1-2; tentative D call: TRBD1 (5 bases). The sequence came from a man between 40 and 49 years old in good health. The CDR3 spells CASSADSAGGYTF. CDR3 coding DNA: TGTGCCAGCAGCGCCGACAGCGCTGGGGGCTACACCTTC.